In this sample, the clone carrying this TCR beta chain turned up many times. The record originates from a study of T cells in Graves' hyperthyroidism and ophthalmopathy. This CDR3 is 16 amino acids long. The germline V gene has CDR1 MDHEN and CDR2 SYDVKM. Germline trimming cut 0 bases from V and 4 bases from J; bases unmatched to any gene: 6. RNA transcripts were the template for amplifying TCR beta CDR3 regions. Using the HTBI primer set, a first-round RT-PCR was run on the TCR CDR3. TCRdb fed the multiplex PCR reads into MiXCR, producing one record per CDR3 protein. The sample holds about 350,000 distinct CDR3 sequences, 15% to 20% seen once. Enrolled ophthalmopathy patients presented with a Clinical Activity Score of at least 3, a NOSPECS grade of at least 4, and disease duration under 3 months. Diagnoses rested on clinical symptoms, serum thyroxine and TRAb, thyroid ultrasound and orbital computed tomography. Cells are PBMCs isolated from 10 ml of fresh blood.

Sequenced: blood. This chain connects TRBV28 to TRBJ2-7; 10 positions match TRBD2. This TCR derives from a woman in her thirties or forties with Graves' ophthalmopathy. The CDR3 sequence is CASSLWGSSGGYEQYF. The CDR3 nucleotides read TGTGCCAGCAGTTTATGGGGGTCTAGCGGGGGTTACGAGCAGTACTTC.